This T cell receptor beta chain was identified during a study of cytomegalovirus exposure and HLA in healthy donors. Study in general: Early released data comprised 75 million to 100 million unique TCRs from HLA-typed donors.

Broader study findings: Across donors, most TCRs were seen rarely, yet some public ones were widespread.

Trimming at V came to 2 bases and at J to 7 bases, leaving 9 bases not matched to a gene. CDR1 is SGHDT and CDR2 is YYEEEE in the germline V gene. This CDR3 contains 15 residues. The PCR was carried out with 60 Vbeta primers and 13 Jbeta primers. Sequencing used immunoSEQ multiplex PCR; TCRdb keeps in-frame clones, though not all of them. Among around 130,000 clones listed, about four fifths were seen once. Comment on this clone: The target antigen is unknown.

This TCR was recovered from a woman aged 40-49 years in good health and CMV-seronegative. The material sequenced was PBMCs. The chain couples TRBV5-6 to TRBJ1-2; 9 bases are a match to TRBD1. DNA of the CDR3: TGTGCCAGCAGCTTCCCGGACAGGGGCGGAGGTGGCTACACCTTC. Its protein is CASSFPDRGGGGYTF.